This T cell receptor (beta chain) was profiled in a study of shared T cell receptors in the human thymus. Data came from immunoSEQ multiplex PCR; TCRdb stores just in-frame clones and leaves some out. The sample holds hundreds of thousands of clones; about 84% are singletons and the top ten take 0.013%. Deletions cut 1 base from V and 7 bases from J, with 7 bases between. Germline-derived CDR1 and CDR2 are SGHTA and FQGNSA. This CDR3 contains 12 residues. These data also formed part of another study, on human thymus T cells.

This clonotype was sampled from a boy less than two years old with a congenital heart defect. The chain employs TRBV7-2 and TRBJ1-2, with D unresolved. The sequenced sample consisted of thymocytes. Here the CDR3 DNA reads TGTGCCAGCAGCTTAGAGCCGCTTGGCTACACCTTC. Its protein is CASSLEPLGYTF.